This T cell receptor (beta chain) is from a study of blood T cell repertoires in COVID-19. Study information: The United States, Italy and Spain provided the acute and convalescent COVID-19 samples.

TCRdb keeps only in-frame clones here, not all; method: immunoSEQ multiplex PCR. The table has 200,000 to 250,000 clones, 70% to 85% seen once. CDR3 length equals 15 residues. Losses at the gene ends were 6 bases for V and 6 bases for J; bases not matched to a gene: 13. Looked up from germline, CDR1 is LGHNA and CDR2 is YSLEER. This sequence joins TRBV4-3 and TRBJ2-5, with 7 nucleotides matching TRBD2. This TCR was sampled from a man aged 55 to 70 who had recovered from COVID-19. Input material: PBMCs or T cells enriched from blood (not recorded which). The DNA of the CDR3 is TGCGCCAGCAGTGGTGATAGCGGGTTCGTAAAGACCCAGTACTTC. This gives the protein CASSGDSGFVKTQYF.